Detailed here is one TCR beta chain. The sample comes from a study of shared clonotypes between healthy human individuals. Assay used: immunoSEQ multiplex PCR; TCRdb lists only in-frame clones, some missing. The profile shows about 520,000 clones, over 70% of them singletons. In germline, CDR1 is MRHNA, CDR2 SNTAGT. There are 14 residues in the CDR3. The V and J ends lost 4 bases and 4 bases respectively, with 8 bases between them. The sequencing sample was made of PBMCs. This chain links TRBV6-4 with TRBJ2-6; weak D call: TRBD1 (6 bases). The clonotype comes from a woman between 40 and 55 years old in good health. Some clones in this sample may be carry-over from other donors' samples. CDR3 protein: CASSGQAGANVLTF. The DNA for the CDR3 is TGTGCCAGCAGTGGACAGGCGGGGGCCAACGTCCTGACTTTC.